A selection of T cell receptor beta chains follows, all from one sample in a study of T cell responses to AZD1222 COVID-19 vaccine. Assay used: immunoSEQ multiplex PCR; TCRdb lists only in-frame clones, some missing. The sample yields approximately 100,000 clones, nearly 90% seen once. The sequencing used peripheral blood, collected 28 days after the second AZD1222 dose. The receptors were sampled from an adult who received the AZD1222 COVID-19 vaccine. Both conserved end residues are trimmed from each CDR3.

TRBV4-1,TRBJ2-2,ASSQVLAGGTGELF
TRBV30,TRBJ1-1,AWTRDRDTEAF
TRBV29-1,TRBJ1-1,SAEDRYAEAF
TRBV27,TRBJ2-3,ASSRTGLRTDTQY
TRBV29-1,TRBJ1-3,SVESGASSGNTIY
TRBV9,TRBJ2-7,ASNRKTGANYEQY
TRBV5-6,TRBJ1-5,ASSLGGAGQPQH
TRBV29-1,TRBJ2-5,SVDSAGGPETQY
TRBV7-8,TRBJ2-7,ASSLGAGGSVPGVYEQY
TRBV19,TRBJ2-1,ASSSLFLGGNEQF
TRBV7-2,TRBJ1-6,ASTTGSLSSPLH
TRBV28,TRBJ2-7,ASSLMAEVSYEQY
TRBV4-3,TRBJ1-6,ASSAAQGRNSPLH
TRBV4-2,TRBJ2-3,ASSPDPSGEGWADTQY
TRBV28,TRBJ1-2,ASSSQGADYGYT
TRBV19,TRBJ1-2,ASIGRTGGSGYT
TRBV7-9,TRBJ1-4,ASSLGTRQFNEKLF
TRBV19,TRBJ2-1,ASSIGRGQSNEQF
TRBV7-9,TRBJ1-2,ASSLVNYGYT
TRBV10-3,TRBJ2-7,AISDWGVAGDSYEQY
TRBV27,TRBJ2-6,ASSPGQGLSSGANVLT
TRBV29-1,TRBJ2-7,SVKIQGFSYEQY
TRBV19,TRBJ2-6,ASSLQSPTGANVLT
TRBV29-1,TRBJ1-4,SVTATDEKLF
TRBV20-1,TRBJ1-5,SASPRGPQH
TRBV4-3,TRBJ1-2,ASSLLGQNYGYT
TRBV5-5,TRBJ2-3,ASSSLTDTQY
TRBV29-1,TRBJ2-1,SAEGLAGGGFRSYNEQF
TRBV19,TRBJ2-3,ASSMNQGVDTQY